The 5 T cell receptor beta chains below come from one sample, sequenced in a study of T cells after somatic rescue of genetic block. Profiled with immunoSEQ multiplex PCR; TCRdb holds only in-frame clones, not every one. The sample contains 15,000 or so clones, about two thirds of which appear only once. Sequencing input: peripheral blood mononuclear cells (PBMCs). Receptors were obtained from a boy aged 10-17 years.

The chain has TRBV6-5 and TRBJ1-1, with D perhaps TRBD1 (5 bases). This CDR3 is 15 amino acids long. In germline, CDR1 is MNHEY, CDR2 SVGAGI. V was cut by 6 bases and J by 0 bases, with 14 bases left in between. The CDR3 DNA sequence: TGTGCCAGCAGCCAGTCGGGACGAATGAACACTGAAGCTTTCTTT. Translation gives CASSQSGRMNTEAFF.

The CDR3 DNA sequence: TGTGCCAGCGGGAACACCGGGGAGCTGTTTTTT. Its translation is CASGNTGELFF. The chain recombines TRBV11-3 with TRBJ2-2, with D unclear. Trimming cost V 8 bases and J 1 base, with 2 bases left between them. The length of the CDR3 is 11 residues. Germline V lookup: CDR1 SGHNT, CDR2 YENEEA. The full variable domain, rest sourced from reference TRBV11-3 and TRBJ2-2, is EAGVVQSPRYKIIEKKQPVAFWCNPISGHNTLYWYLQNLGQGPELLIRYENEEAVDDSQLPKDRFSAERLKGVDSTLKIQPAELGDSAVYLCASGNTGELFFGEGSRLTVL.

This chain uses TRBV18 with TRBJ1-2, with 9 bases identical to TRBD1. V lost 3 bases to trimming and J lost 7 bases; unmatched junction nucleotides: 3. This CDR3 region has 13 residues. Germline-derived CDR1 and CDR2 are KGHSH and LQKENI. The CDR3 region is CASSPGTGSGYTF. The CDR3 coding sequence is TGTGCCAGCTCACCCGGGACAGGGAGTGGCTACACCTTC.

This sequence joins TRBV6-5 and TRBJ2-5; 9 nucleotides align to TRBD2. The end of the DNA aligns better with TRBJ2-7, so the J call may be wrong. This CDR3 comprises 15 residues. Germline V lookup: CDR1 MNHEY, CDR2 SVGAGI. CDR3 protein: CASSFLAGVPYEQYF. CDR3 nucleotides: TGTGCCAGCAGCTTCTTAGCGGGAGTCCCCTACGAGCAGTACTTC.

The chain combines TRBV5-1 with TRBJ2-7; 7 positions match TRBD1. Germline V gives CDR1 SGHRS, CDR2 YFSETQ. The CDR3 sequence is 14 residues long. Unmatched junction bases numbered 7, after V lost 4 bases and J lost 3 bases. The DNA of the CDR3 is TGCGCCAGCAGCGAAGGGACAGCATTCTACGAGCAGTACTTC. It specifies CASSEGTAFYEQYF.